This entry lists 27 T cell receptor beta chains sequenced from one sample in a study of blood T cells in healthy people across ages. Primers used in a second PCR of roughly 6 to 11 cycles were a sample-barcoded 5' primer and a J-beta primer mix. TCRdb fed the 5' RACE reads into MiXCR, producing one record per CDR3 protein. The sample lists 1,500,000 or so distinct CDR3 sequences, 35% to 45% seen once, with around 4% in the top ten. The sample consisted of blood. These receptors all stem from a woman younger than 30 in good health.

This clonotype was recorded only once. One junction end does not reproduce the germline sequence, and a read error may be involved. The chain employs TRBV4-1 and TRBJ1-2; no clear D gene. This CDR3 spans 15 amino acids. CDR1 is MGHRA, CDR2 YSYEKL, per germline. The chain's CDR3 is CASSRERQPNYGNTF. CDR3 sequence (DNA): TGCGCCAGCAGCCGGGAACGGCAGCCTAACTATGGCAACACCTTC.

The rearrangement joins TRBV9 to TRBJ2-3, with D perhaps TRBD1 (6 bases). The germline V gene encodes CDR1 SGDLS and CDR2 YYNGEE. This CDR3 is built from 14 residues. The germline V and J ends were trimmed by 4 bases and 6 bases, with 15 bases remaining between them. For the CDR3, the DNA is TGTGCCAGCAGCCCTGGGACACCTGGGGATACGCAGTATTTT. It translates to CASSPGTPGDTQYF.

The CDR3 nucleotides are TGTGCCAGCGGGCAGGGGAGAACCGGGGAGCTGTTTTTT. Its protein product is CASGQGRTGELFF. The chain combines TRBV6-5 with TRBJ2-2; a possible D gene is TRBD1 (6 bases). CDR3 length: 13 residues. The V gene lost 8 bases and the J gene lost 5 bases, with 12 bases spanning the gap. CDR1 and CDR2 from the germline V gene are MNHEY and SVGAGI.

The rearrangement links TRBV6-1 to TRBJ2-1; D possibly uses TRBD1 or TRBD2 (5 bases each). The CDR3 loop spans 23 amino acids. Trimming stripped 4 bases from V and 0 bases from J, with 34 bases between. Germline V gene sequence: CDR1 MNHNS, CDR2 SASEGT. The CDR3 bases are TGTGCCAGCAGTGGCATACCAAAACCGGGGCTAGTAAGAGGCTTGGGCTCCTACAATGAGCAGTTCTTC. Translated: CASSGIPKPGLVRGLGSYNEQFF.

The chain joins TRBV7-2 to TRBJ2-2; TRBD2 matches at 9 bases. Germline V lookup: CDR1 SGHTA, CDR2 FQGNSA. The CDR3 is 16 amino acids. After removal of 1 base from V and 6 bases from J, the junction contained 6 bases not matched to a gene. In nucleotides, the CDR3 is TGTGCCAGCAGCTTAGATGGCGGGAGGGTAGCCGGGGAGCTGTTTTTT. It codes for CASSLDGGRVAGELFF.

This clonotype came up a few times. The chain combines TRBV25-1 with TRBJ2-7, with a weak D call TRBD1 (6 bases). CDR1 and CDR2 from the germline V gene are MGHDK and SYGVNS. CDR3 length equals 14 residues. The V end was cut by 6 bases, the J end by 0 bases, with 12 bases between. CDR3 region: CASRETGFSYEQYF. The CDR3 DNA reads TGTGCCAGCAGGGAAACAGGGTTCTCCTACGAGCAGTACTTC.

A few counts support this clonotype. This rearrangement joins TRBV4-3 to TRBJ1-1; no clear D gene. Trimming left V 4 bases short and J 1 base short, with 13 bases between. Germline CDR1 reads LGHNA; CDR2 reads YSLEER. The length of the CDR3 is 15 residues. The CDR3 loop is CASSLGSGANTEAFF. The CDR3 region has the DNA TGCGCCAGCAGCCTGGGTTCTGGAGCGAACACTGAAGCTTTCTTT.

The chain uses TRBV7-6 and TRBJ1-1; no clear D. The CDR3 contains 17 residues. The germline CDR1 and CDR2 sequences are SGHVS and FNYEAQ. V shed 0 bases and J shed 0 bases, with 14 bases lying between them. The CDR3 DNA reads as TGTGCCAGCAGCTTAGCCGGCAGCTGGTACGTGAACACTGAAGCTTTCTTT. Translation gives CASSLAGSWYVNTEAFF. Full variable domain (outside the CDR3, taken from reference TRBV7-6 and TRBJ1-1): GAGVSQSPRYKVTKRGQDVALRCDPISGHVSLYWYRQALGQGPEFLTYFNYEAQQDKSGLPNDRFSAERPEGSISTLTIQRTEQRDSAMYRCASSLAGSWYVNTEAFFGQGTRLTVV.

V usage is TRBV15 and J usage is TRBJ1-4; no definite D call. The CDR3 covers 16 residues. The V end was cut by 1 base, the J end by 0 bases, with 9 bases between. Germline CDR1 and CDR2: LNHNV and YYDKDF (reference sequence). In DNA, the CDR3 is TGTGCCACCAGCAGAGGGGTTAGGGCAACTAATGAAAAACTGTTTTTT. It codes for CATSRGVRATNEKLFF.

This chain joins TRBV12-3 or TRBV12-4 and TRBJ2-1, with D perhaps given as TRBD1 or TRBD2 (5 bases each). The CDR3 spans 13 residues. V was cut by 6 bases and J by 3 bases, with 9 bases left in between. Written as DNA, the CDR3 is TGTGCCAGCAGACCGGGACGCTACAATGAGCAGTTCTTC. This encodes CASRPGRYNEQFF.

This clonotype showed up just a few times. The rearrangement uses TRBV27 and TRBJ2-1, with D perhaps TRBD2 (6 bases). The CDR3 runs to 13 residues. Trimming left V 6 bases short and J 4 bases short, with 10 bases between. CDR1 is MNHEY, CDR2 SMNVEV, per germline (reference sequence). The CDR3 is CASSTREYNEQFF. Here the CDR3 DNA reads TGTGCCAGCAGCACGCGGGAATACAATGAGCAGTTCTTC.

The rearrangement joins TRBV28 to TRBJ2-7; the D gene could be TRBD1 or TRBD2 (5 bases each). The ends were cut back, 5 bases at V and 3 bases at J, with 14 bases in the middle. Per the germline V gene, CDR1 is MDHEN and CDR2 is SYDVKM. The CDR3 consists of 14 residues. The CDR3 DNA reads TGTGCCAGCAGTATCTGGGACGGCAACTACGAGCAGTACTTC. It yields the protein CASSIWDGNYEQYF.

This clonotype appeared a single time. The chain employs TRBV20-1 and TRBJ2-2, with 7 bases matching TRBD2. Germline CDR1 DFQATT, CDR2 SNEGSKA (reference sequence). The CDR3 loop spans 14 amino acids. In DNA, the CDR3 is TGCAGCGCGAAGAGCGGGACGTTCACCGGGGAGCTGTTTTTT. Residues: CSAKSGTFTGELFF.

The rearrangement uses TRBV6-2 or TRBV6-3 and TRBJ2-1; perhaps TRBD1 as D (6 bases). Trimming shortened V by 5 bases and J by 4 bases, and 9 bases separated the two germline ends. This CDR3 spans 13 amino acids. Per germline, CDR1 MNHEY and CDR2 SVGEGT. This CDR3 reads CASSDRRYNEQFF. CDR3 in DNA: TGTGCCAGCAGTGACAGGAGGTACAATGAGCAGTTCTTC.

CDR3 sequence (DNA): TGCGCCAGCAGCCAAGACCCCAGTGCGGGGGCGAACACTGAAGCTTTCTTT. Encoded protein: CASSQDPSAGANTEAFF. The J gene is TRBJ1-1, the V gene TRBV4-1; D may be TRBD1 (6 bases). The CDR3 covers 17 residues. V lost 0 bases and J 1 base, leaving 15 bases between the germline ends. Germline CDR1 and CDR2: MGHRA and YSYEKL.

The chain couples TRBV4-3 to TRBJ1-3; D is unclear. Germline loops: CDR1 LGHNA, CDR2 YSLEER. The CDR3 runs to 13 residues. V shed 1 base and J shed 3 bases, with 4 bases lying between them. The CDR3 protein is CASSQVFGNTIYF. CDR3 sequence (DNA): TGCGCCAGCAGCCAAGTATTTGGAAACACCATATATTTT.

The chain carries TRBV20-1 and TRBJ1-1; no clear D gene. V lost 3 bases, J lost 0 bases, and 5 bases lay in between. The germline V gene encodes CDR1 DFQATT and CDR2 SNEGSKA (reference sequence). The CDR3 covers 12 residues. The CDR3 protein is CSASSLNTEAFF. In nucleotides, the CDR3 is TGCAGTGCTAGTTCGTTGAACACTGAAGCTTTCTTT.

This clonotype appeared a few times. The chain combines TRBV20-1 with TRBJ2-1; D uncertain. There are 12 residues in the CDR3. Trimming removed 1 base at V and 5 bases at J, with 6 bases between. The germline CDR1 and CDR2 sequences are DFQATT and SNEGSKA (reference sequence). This chain's CDR3 is CSARGHDNEQFF. The DNA of the CDR3 is TGCAGTGCTAGAGGACACGACAATGAGCAGTTCTTC.

The chain combines TRBV28 with TRBJ1-2; no clear D gene. This CDR3 spans 12 amino acids. V shed 8 bases and J shed 5 bases, with 12 bases lying between them. Germline assignment: CDR1 MDHEN and CDR2 SYDVKM. The CDR3: CASGLGPYGYTF. CDR3 coding DNA: TGTGCCAGCGGCCTAGGGCCATATGGCTACACCTTC.

This clonotype was seen more than once but under ten times. The rearrangement joins TRBV12-3 or TRBV12-4 to TRBJ2-7, with 12 nucleotides matching TRBD2. V lost 4 bases and J lost 4; bases outside the gene matches: 2. CDR3 length: 14 residues. The CDR3: CASSWTSGVYEQYF. The DNA of the CDR3 is TGTGCCAGCAGTTGGACTAGCGGGGTTTACGAGCAGTACTTC.

This chain links TRBV4-3 with TRBJ1-1; maybe TRBD1 (6 bases). Per germline, CDR1 LGHNA and CDR2 YSLEER. This CDR3 is 16 amino acids long. V was trimmed by 5 bases and J by 6 bases, leaving 22 bases between them. For the CDR3, the DNA is TGCGCCAGCAGCGGTGCCCTGACAGGCGTTAACGCTGAAGCTTTCTTT. The encoded protein is CASSGALTGVNAEAFF.

The J gene is TRBJ2-5, the V gene TRBV20-1, with 7 bases fitting TRBD2. V was pared by 5 bases and J by 11 bases, with 17 bases of the junction left unmatched. The germline gives CDR1 DFQATT, CDR2 SNEGSKA (reference sequence). The CDR3 extends over 14 amino acids. The chain's CDR3 is CSAPRGRLGLEQYF. The DNA for the CDR3 is TGCAGTGCTCCTCGCGGGAGACTAGGGCTAGAGCAGTACTTC.

The chain couples TRBV29-1 to TRBJ2-3; D is ambiguous. Germline lookup yields CDR1 SQVTM and CDR2 ANQGSEA. Trimming removed 4 bases at V and 2 bases at J, with 7 bases between. This CDR3 has 12 residues. DNA for the CDR3: TGCAGCGTTGTGCATGCCACAGATACGCAGTATTTT. Protein product: CSVVHATDTQYF.

The rearrangement uses TRBV6-1 and TRBJ2-7, with D hard to call. The germline V gene has CDR1 MNHNS and CDR2 SASEGT. Trimming removed 6 bases from V and 4 bases from J, with 22 bases in between. The CDR3 has 16 residues. The CDR3 nucleotides are TGTGCCAGCAGGGAACAGTCCGCCAGGTTCAGTTACGAGCAGTACTTC. It yields the protein CASREQSARFSYEQYF.

In its sample, this clonotype was seen once. The rearrangement uses TRBV10-3 and TRBJ2-1; D uncertain. V was pared by 6 bases and J by 5 bases, with 5 bases between. This CDR3 is 11 amino acids long. Germline V gene sequence: CDR1 ENHRY, CDR2 SYGVKD. CDR3 loop: CAIRLNNEQFF. DNA of the CDR3: TGTGCCATCAGATTAAACAATGAGCAGTTCTTC.

Remarks on this clonotype: This may come from a read error, since a much larger clone is one base off. The genes are TRBV12-3 or TRBV12-4 and TRBJ1-2, with 7 nucleotides matching TRBD1. After removal of 1 base from V and 8 bases from J, the junction contained 4 bases not matched to a gene. The CDR3 spans 13 residues. CDR3 sequence reads: CASSLVTGNGYTF. The CDR3, as DNA: TGTGCCAGCAGTTTAGTGACAGGGAACGGCTACACCTTC.

The chain combines TRBV10-3 with TRBJ2-3, with a weak D call TRBD2 (6 bases). CDR3 length: 13 amino acids. With 8 bases removed from V and 2 bases from J, the gap between germline ends came to 11 bases. Per the germline V gene, CDR1 is ENHRY and CDR2 is SYGVKD. The CDR3 reads CAIRDLHTDTQYF. CDR3 nucleotides: TGTGCCATCCGGGACTTACACACAGATACGCAGTATTTT.